Listed below are T cell receptor beta chains from one sample, sequenced in a study of technical replicates of blood from a handful of donors. Here immunoSEQ multiplex PCR was the method, and the copy in TCRdb shows in-frame clones only, minus some. The data show 75,000 to 85,000 clones, with 81% seen just once and roughly 4% held by the top ten. Material for sequencing was PBMCs. These receptors all come from a human donor in good health. Some clones in this sample may be carry-over from other donors' samples. Each CDR3 is given with its conserved first and last residue. The D gene is left open where the match is weak. Expanded clones are given a class, and other clones once, few, many or no size at all.

J: TRBJ1-1; size: once; V: TRBV7-3; D: .; CDR3: CASSLRGQNTEAFF; DNA: TGTGCCAGCAGCTTACGGGGACAAAACACTGAAGCTTTCTTT
J: TRBJ2-7; size: .; V: TRBV19; D: TRBD2; CDR3: CASSIRNSGSVSYEQYF; DNA: TGTGCCAGTAGTATTCGGAATAGCGGGAGCGTTTCCTACGAGCAGTACTTC
J: TRBJ2-1; size: .; V: TRBV18; D: .; CDR3: CASSPPGESSYNEQFF; DNA: TGTGCCAGCTCACCACCGGGAGAGAGCTCCTACAATGAGCAGTTCTTC
J: TRBJ1-1; size: .; V: TRBV5-4; D: .; CDR3: CASSLERGTEAFF; DNA: TGTGCCAGCAGCTTGGAGCGGGGGACTGAAGCTTTCTTT
J: TRBJ2-3; size: .; V: TRBV7-2; D: TRBD2; CDR3: CASSSGLAGGHTQYF; DNA: TGTGCCAGCAGCTCGGGACTAGCGGGGGGGCATACGCAGTATTTT
J: TRBJ1-3; size: .; V: TRBV27; D: TRBD1; CDR3: CASSSRAGTGFGNTIYF; DNA: TGTGCCAGCAGTTCCCGGGCCGGGACAGGGTTTGGAAACACCATATATTTT
J: TRBJ2-1; size: .; V: TRBV5-1; D: .; CDR3: CASSGLARNNEQFF; DNA: TGCGCCAGCAGCGGTCTAGCGAGAAACAATGAGCAGTTCTTC
J: TRBJ2-7; size: .; V: TRBV9; D: .; CDR3: CASTSGTGAYEQYF; DNA: TGTGCCAGCACCTCCGGGACTGGAGCCTACGAGCAGTACTTC
J: TRBJ1-6; size: .; V: TRBV9; D: TRBD1; CDR3: CASSTKQGASDSPLHF; DNA: TGTGCCAGCAGCACAAAACAGGGGGCCTCCGATTCACCCCTCCACTTT
J: TRBJ2-4; size: few; V: TRBV7-9; D: .; CDR3: CASSRPQTFSGDIQYF; DNA: TGTGCCAGCAGCCGACCTCAGACCTTCTCGGGGGACATTCAGTACTTC
J: TRBJ2-3; size: .; V: TRBV19; D: TRBD1; CDR3: CASSIQGATDTQYF; DNA: TGTGCCAGTAGTATACAGGGGGCCACAGATACGCAGTATTTT
J: TRBJ1-2; size: .; V: TRBV10-3; D: TRBD1; CDR3: CAISKTGEANYGYTF; DNA: TGTGCCATCAGTAAGACAGGGGAAGCTAACTATGGCTACACCTTC
J: TRBJ2-7; size: .; V: TRBV29-1; D: TRBD1; CDR3: CSVRTGAYEQYF; DNA: TGCAGCGTAAGGACAGGGGCCTACGAGCAGTACTTC
J: TRBJ1-3; size: few; V: TRBV7-9; D: .; CDR3: CASSQNQRLENTIYF; DNA: TGTGCCAGCAGCCAAAACCAGAGACTAGAAAACACCATATATTTT
J: TRBJ1-2; size: .; V: TRBV6-1; D: TRBD1; CDR3: CATRTGLDYGYTF; DNA: TGTGCCACTCGGACAGGGTTGGACTATGGCTACACCTTC
J: TRBJ1-2; size: once; V: TRBV5-1; D: .; CDR3: CASSWDTGWGYTF; DNA: TGCGCCAGCAGCTGGGACACCGGTTGGGGCTACACCTTC
J: TRBJ1-2; size: .; V: TRBV18; D: .; CDR3: CASSPGDGYTF; DNA: TGTGCCAGCTCACCGGGAGACGGCTACACCTTC